This T cell receptor beta chain was recovered during a study of cytotoxic CD8 clonotypes in ibrutinib-treated CLL. Across the whole study: Mean values per sample were a few hundred thousand productive templates and 98,000 or so productive rearrangements.

Libraries were prepared by immunoSEQ multiplex PCR; TCRdb keeps only in-frame clonotypes and omits some of them. The data contain over 120,000 clones, around three quarters of them singletons. The CDR3 covers 13 residues. The ends were cut back, 4 bases at V and 3 bases at J, with 10 bases in the middle. The germline V gene has CDR1 LNHDA and CDR2 SQIVND (reference sequence). This chain connects TRBV19 to TRBJ2-7; D call uncertain. The TCR was taken from a human donor with chronic lymphocytic leukemia. The starting material was PBMCs, obtained after 12 months of ibrutinib treatment. CDR3 protein: CASSTGASYEQYF. The CDR3 region has the DNA TGTGCCAGTAGTACGGGTGCGAGCTACGAGCAGTACTTC.